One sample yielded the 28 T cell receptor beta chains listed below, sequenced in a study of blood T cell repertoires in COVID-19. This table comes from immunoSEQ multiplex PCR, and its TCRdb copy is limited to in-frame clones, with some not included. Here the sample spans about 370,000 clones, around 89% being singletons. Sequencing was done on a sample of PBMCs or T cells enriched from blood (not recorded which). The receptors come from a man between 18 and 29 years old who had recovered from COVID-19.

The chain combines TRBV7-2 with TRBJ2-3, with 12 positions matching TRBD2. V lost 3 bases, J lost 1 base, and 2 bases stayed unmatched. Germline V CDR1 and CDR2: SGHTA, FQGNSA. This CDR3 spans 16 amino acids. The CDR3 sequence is CASSLRLAGGTDTQYF. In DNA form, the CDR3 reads TGTGCCAGCAGCTTGAGACTAGCGGGAGGCACAGATACGCAGTATTTT.

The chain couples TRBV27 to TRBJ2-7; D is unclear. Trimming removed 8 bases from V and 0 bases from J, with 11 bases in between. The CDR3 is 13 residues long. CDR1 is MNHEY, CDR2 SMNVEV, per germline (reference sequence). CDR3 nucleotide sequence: TGTGCCAGCTCCCGTTATCCCTCCTACGAGCAGTACTTC. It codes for CASSRYPSYEQYF.

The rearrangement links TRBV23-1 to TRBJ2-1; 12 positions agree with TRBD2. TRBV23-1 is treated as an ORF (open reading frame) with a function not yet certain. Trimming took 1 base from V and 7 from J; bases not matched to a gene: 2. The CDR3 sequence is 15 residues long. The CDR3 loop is CASSQLTSGSNEQFF. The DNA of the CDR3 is TGCGCCAGCAGTCAATTGACTAGCGGGAGTAATGAGCAGTTCTTC.

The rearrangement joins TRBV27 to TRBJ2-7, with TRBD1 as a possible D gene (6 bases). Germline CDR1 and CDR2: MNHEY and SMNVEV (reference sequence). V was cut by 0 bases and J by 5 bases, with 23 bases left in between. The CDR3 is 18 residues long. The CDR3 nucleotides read TGTGCCAGCAGTTTATCGGTCGGAATGGCAGGGGTTCCCCACGAGCAGTACTTC. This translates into CASSLSVGMAGVPHEQYF.

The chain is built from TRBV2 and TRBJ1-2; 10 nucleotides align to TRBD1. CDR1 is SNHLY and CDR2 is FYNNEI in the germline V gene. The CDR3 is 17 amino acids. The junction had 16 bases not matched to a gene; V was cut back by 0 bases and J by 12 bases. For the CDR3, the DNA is TGTGCCAGCAGTGAAGCGAATGCCGGGTGGACAGGGACAGGGGACACCTTC. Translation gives CASSEANAGWTGTGDTF.

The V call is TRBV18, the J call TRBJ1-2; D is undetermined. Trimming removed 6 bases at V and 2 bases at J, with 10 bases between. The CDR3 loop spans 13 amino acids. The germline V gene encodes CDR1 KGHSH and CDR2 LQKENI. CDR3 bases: TGTGCCAGCTCTCCGGAGTCAAACTATGGCTACACCTTC. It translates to CASSPESNYGYTF. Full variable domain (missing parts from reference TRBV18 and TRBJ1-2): NAGVMQNPRHLVRRRGQEARLRCSPMKGHSHVYWYRQLPEEGLKFMVYLQKENIIDESGMPKERFSAEFPKEGPSILRIQQVVRGDSAAYFCASSPESNYGYTFGSGTRLTVV.

CDR3 bases: TGTGCCAGCAGCCGTATGGGAGGGGACACCATATATTTT. Translated: CASSRMGGDTIYF. The chain recombines TRBV6-5 with TRBJ1-3; D might be TRBD1 (5 bases). V was pared by 6 bases and J by 8 bases, with 14 bases between. The CDR3 is 13 residues long. Germline V gene sequence: CDR1 MNHEY, CDR2 SVGAGI.

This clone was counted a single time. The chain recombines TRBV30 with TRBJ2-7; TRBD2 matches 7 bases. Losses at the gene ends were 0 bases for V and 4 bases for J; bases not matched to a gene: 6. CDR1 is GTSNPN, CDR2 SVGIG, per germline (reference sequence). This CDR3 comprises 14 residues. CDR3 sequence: CAWSVRTRMYEQYF. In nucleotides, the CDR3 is TGTGCCTGGAGTGTTCGGACTAGGATGTACGAGCAGTACTTC.

The CDR3 loop is CASSLASSGGLDNEQFF. As DNA, the CDR3 is TGCGCCAGCAGCTTGGCTTCTAGCGGGGGACTCGACAATGAGCAGTTCTTC. The chain combines TRBV5-1 with TRBJ2-1; 10 bases are shared with TRBD2. The ends lost 0 bases at V and 5 bases at J; junction bases unmatched: 8. The germline CDR1 and CDR2 sequences are SGHRS and YFSETQ. The CDR3 has 17 residues. Full variable domain (remainder filled in from reference TRBV5-1 and TRBJ2-1): KAGVTQTPRYLIKTRGQQVTLSCSPISGHRSVSWYQQTPGQGLQFLFEYFSETQRNKGNFPGRFSGRQFSNSRSEMNVSTLELGDSALYLCASSLASSGGLDNEQFFGPGTRLTVL.

CDR3 in amino acids: CASSQDNKYEQYF. The CDR3 DNA sequence: TGCGCCAGCAGCCAAGACAACAAGTACGAGCAGTACTTC. The rearrangement joins TRBV4-3 to TRBJ2-7; unclear D gene. The CDR3 extends over 13 amino acids. Trimming took 0 bases from V and 4 from J, leaving 7 bases between them. The V gene's germline CDR1 is LGHNA and CDR2 YSLEER.

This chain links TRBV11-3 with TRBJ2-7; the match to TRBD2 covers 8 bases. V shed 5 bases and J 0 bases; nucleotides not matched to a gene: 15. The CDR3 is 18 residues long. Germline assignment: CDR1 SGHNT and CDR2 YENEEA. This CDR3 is CASSPPGRGPTHSYEQYF. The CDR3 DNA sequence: TGTGCCAGCAGCCCTCCCGGGAGGGGACCGACCCACTCCTACGAGCAGTACTTC.

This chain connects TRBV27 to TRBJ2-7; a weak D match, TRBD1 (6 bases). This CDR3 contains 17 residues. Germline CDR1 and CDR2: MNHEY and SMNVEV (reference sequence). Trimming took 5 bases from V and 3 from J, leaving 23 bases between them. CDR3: CASSPGFYRADGYEQYF. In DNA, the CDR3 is TGTGCCAGCAGTCCCGGATTTTACAGGGCCGATGGCTACGAGCAGTACTTC.

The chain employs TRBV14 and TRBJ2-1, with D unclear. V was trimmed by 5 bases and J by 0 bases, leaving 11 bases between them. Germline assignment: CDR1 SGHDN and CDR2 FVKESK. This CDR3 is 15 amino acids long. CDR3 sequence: CASSVPGSSYNEQFF. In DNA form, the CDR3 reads TGTGCCAGCAGCGTTCCAGGTAGCTCCTACAATGAGCAGTTCTTC.

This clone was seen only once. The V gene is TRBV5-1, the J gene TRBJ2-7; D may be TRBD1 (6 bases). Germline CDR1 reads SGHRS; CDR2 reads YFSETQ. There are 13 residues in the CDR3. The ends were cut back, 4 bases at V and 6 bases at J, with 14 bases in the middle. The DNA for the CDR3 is TGCGCCAGCAGCCTATCTCCAGGGGCCGAGCAGTACTTC. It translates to CASSLSPGAEQYF.

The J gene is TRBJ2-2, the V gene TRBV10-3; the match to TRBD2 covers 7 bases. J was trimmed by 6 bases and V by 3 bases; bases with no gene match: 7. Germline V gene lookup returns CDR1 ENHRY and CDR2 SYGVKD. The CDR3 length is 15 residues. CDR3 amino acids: CAISERGDGSGELFF. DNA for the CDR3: TGTGCCATCAGTGAACGGGGGGATGGATCCGGGGAGCTGTTTTTT.

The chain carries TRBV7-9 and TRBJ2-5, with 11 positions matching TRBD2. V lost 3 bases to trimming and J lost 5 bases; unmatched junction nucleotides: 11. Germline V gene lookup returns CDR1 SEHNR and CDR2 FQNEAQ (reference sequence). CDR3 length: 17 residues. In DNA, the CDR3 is TGTGCCAGCAGCTTGGGGGCTAGCGGGAGGATTGGGGAGACCCAGTACTTC. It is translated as CASSLGASGRIGETQYF.

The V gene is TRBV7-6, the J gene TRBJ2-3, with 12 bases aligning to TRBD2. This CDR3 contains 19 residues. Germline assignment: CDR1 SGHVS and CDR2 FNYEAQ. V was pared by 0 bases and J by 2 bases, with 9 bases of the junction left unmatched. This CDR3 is CASSLALWTSGTSTDTQYF. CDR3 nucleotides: TGTGCCAGCAGCTTAGCGCTTTGGACTAGCGGGACCTCCACAGATACGCAGTATTTT.

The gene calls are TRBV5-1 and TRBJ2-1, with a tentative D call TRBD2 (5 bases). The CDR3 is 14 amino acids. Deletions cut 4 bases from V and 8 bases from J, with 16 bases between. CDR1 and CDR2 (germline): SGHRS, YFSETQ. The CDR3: CASSPDSFGDEQFF. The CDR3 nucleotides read TGCGCCAGCAGCCCGGACTCGTTCGGCGATGAGCAGTTCTTC.

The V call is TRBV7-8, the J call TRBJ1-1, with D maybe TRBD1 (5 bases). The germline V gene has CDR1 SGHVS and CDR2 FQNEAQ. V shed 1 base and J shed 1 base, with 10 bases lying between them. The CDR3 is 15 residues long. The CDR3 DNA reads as TGTGCCAGCAGCTTAGACAGGCCGACGAACACTGAAGCTTTCTTT. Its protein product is CASSLDRPTNTEAFF.

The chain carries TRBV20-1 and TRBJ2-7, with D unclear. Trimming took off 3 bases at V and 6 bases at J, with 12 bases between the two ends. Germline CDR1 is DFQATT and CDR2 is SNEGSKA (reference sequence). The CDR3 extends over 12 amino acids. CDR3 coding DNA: TGCAGTGCTAGTAGACAAGCAGGCGAGCAGTACTTC. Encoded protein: CSASRQAGEQYF.

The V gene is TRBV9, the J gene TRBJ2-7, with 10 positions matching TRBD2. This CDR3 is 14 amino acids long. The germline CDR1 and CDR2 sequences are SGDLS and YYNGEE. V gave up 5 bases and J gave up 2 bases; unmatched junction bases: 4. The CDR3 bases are TGTGCCAGCAGTCTAGCGGGAGAACCCTACGAGCAGTACTTC. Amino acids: CASSLAGEPYEQYF.

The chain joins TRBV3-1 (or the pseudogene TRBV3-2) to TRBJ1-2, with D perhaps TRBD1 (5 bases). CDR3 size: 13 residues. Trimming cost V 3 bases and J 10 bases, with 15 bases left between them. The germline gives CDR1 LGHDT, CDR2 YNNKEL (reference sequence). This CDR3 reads CASSQNRGGAYTF. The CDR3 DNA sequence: TGTGCCAGCAGCCAGAACCGCGGGGGAGCCTACACCTTC.

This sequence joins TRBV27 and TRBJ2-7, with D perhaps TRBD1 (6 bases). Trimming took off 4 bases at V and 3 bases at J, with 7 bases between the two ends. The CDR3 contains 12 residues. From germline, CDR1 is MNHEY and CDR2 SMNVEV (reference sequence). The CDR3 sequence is CASSSGHYEQYF. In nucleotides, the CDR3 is TGTGCCAGCAGTTCGGGACACTACGAGCAGTACTTC.

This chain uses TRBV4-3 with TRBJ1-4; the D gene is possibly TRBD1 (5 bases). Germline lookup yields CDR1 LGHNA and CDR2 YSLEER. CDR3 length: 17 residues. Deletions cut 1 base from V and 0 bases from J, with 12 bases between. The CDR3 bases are TGCGCCAGCAGCCAAGGTTCCCTACAGGCAACTAATGAAAAACTGTTTTTT. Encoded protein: CASSQGSLQATNEKLFF.

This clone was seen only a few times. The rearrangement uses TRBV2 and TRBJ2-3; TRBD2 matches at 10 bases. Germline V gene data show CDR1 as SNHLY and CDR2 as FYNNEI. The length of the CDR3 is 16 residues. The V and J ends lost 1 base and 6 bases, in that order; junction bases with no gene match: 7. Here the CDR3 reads CASSEGKRGGLDTQYF. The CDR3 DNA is TGTGCCAGCAGTGAAGGGAAGCGGGGGGGCCTGGATACGCAGTATTTT. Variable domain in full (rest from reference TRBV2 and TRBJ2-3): EPEVTQTPSHQVTQMGQEVILRCVPISNHLYFYWYRQILGQKVEFLVSFYNNEISEKSEIFDDQFSVERPDGSNFTLKIRSTKLEDSAMYFCASSEGKRGGLDTQYFGPGTRLTVL.

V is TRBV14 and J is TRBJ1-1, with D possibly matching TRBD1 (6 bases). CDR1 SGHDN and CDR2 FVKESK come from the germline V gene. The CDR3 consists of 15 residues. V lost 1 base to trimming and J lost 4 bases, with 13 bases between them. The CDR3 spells CASSQVAGAFTEAFF. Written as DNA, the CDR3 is TGTGCCAGCAGCCAAGTAGCAGGGGCATTCACTGAAGCTTTCTTT.

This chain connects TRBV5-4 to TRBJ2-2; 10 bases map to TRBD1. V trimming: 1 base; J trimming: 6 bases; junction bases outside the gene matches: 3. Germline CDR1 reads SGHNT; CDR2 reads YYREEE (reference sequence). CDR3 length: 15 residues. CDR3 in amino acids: CASSLPGTGAGELFF. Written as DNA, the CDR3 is TGTGCCAGCAGCTTGCCTGGGACAGGGGCCGGGGAGCTGTTTTTT.

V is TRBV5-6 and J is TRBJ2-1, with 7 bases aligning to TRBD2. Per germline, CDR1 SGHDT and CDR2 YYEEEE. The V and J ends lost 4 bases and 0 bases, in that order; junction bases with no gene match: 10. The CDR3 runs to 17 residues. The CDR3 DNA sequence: TGTGCCAGCAGCCGGGGGGTAGCCTTATACTCCTACAATGAGCAGTTCTTC. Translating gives CASSRGVALYSYNEQFF.